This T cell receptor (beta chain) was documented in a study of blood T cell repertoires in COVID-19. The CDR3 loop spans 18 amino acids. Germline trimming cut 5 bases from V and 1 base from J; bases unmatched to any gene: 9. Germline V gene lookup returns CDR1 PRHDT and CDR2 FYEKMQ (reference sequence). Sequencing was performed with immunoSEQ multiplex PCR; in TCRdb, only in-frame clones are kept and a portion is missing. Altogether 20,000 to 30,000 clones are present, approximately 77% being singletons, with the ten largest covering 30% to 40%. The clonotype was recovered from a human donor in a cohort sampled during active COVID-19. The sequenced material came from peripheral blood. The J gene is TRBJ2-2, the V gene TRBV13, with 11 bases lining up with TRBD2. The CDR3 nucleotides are TGTGCCAGCAGCCAATACTCCGGGACTAGCGGGAACACCGGGGAGCTGTTTTTT. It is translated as CASSQYSGTSGNTGELFF.